This TCR beta chain was sequenced for a study of cytomegalovirus exposure and HLA in healthy donors. Turning to the study itself: The study placed approximately 78% of its 398 genotyped donors in the Caucasian-associated ancestry cluster.

General observations from the study: A reported reduction in N-insertions relative to the 666-donor mean was seen in an Asian-associated ancestry cluster in a later analysis. Follow-up analysis later connected one missense variant in DCLRE1C with trimming of TCR beta V- and J-genes.

Primers for the PCR totalled 60 Vbeta and 13 Jbeta. The assay was immunoSEQ multiplex PCR, and TCRdb's table has in-frame clones only and misses some. The sample lists around 90,000 clones; around nine tenths were seen once. This clone was counted once. Antigen specificity is unknown. The source of this sequence is a man aged 30 to 39 in good health and CMV-seropositive. Specimen: PBMCs.

CDR3 loop: CASSLVRYEQYF. The CDR3 DNA follows: TGTGCCAGCAGCTTGGTGCGGTACGAGCAGTACTTC. The chain joins TRBV7-2 to TRBJ2-7; D not certain. V shed 3 bases and J shed 4 bases, with 7 bases lying between them. Germline CDR1 is SGHTA and CDR2 is FQGNSA. The CDR3 sequence is 12 residues long.